This passage covers 28 T cell receptor beta chains from one sample sequenced in a study of T cell clonotyping in hematopoietic cell transplantation. Repertoires were generated with immunoSEQ multiplex PCR, while TCRdb's copy carries only in-frame clones and drops some. The data contain roughly 9,000 clones, 85% of them singletons. The source was PBMCs, collected 180 days after allogeneic stem cell transplant. The receptors stem from a female patient aged 25-39 years who had an allogeneic stem cell transplant, so the T cells may come from the graft donor. Some clones in this sample may be carry-over from other donors' samples.

The chain uses TRBV5-8 and TRBJ1-2, with D maybe TRBD1 (5 bases). The germline V gene encodes CDR1 SGHTS and CDR2 YDEGEE. The length of the CDR3 is 14 residues. The ends were cut back, 1 base at V and 1 base at J, with 8 bases in the middle. The CDR3 coding sequence is TGTGCCAGCAGCTTGCAGGGTCTTAACTATGGCTACACCTTC. Its protein product is CASSLQGLNYGYTF.

The rearrangement joins TRBV10-3 to TRBJ1-4; 8 bases map to TRBD1. The CDR3 runs 11 residues. Per germline, CDR1 ENHRY and CDR2 SYGVKD. V was clipped by 3 bases and J by 13 bases; unmatched bases: 1. For the CDR3, the DNA is TGTGCCATCAGTGAAGGACAGGGACTGTTTTTT. Protein product: CAISEGQGLFF.

J is TRBJ2-3 and V is TRBV30; 8 positions match TRBD2. Germline CDR1 GTSNPN, CDR2 SVGIG (reference sequence). This CDR3 contains 16 residues. Unmatched junction bases numbered 6, after V lost 0 bases and J lost 1 base. DNA for the CDR3: TGTGCCTGGAGTGTAGGTTTGCGGGGGGGCACAGATACGCAGTATTTT. The encoded protein is CAWSVGLRGGTDTQYF.

This clone was counted between two and nine times. V and J are TRBV14 and TRBJ1-1; D remains unclear. There are 12 residues in the CDR3. Trimming took 0 bases from V and 4 from J, leaving 3 bases between them. CDR1 is SGHDN, CDR2 FVKESK, per germline. CDR3 bases: TGTGCCAGCAGCCAAGATTTCACTGAAGCTTTCTTT. Encoded protein: CASSQDFTEAFF.

This chain links TRBV7-3 with TRBJ1-6, with a possible D match to TRBD1 (6 bases). This CDR3 is 15 amino acids long. Deletions cut 5 bases from V and 7 bases from J, with 15 bases between. Germline V gene sequence: CDR1 SGHTA, CDR2 FQGTGA. The CDR3 loop is CASSLTGHYNSPLHF. The CDR3, as DNA: TGTGCCAGCAGCCTCACAGGGCACTACAATTCACCCCTCCACTTT.

CDR3 loop: CASSLVSGGRYF. Written as DNA, the CDR3 is TGTGCCAGCAGCTTAGTGTCAGGGGGCCGGTATTTT. The rearrangement joins TRBV7-2 to TRBJ2-3; TRBD1 aligns across 8 bases. The J segment lost 14 bases and the V segment lost 1 base, leaving 5 bases of the junction unmatched. This CDR3 contains 12 residues. CDR1 is SGHTA and CDR2 is FQGNSA in the germline V gene.

J is TRBJ2-5 and V is TRBV4-1; possible D gene TRBD2, 5 bases. Trimming cost V 4 bases and J 5 bases, with 11 bases left between them. CDR1 and CDR2 from the germline V gene are MGHRA and YSYEKL. The CDR3 extends over 13 amino acids. The CDR3 sequence is CASSRGLWETQYF. As DNA, the CDR3 is TGCGCCAGCAGCCGCGGGTTGTGGGAGACCCAGTACTTC.

This chain links TRBV6-5 with TRBJ2-2; 8 bases align to TRBD1. This CDR3 contains 15 residues. V lost 5 bases to trimming and J lost 5 bases; unmatched junction nucleotides: 7. CDR1 MNHEY and CDR2 SVGAGI come from the germline V gene. The CDR3 nucleotides are TGTGCCAGCAGTACTACAGGGGGAAGAACCGGGGAGCTGTTTTTT. Translation gives CASSTTGGRTGELFF.

Within the sample, this clone is medium-sized (0.01 to 0.1%). The gene calls are TRBV27 and TRBJ2-7; D unresolved. V was trimmed by 6 bases and J by 2 bases, leaving 14 bases between them. The CDR3 sequence is 14 residues long. The germline CDR1 and CDR2 sequences are MNHEY and SMNVEV (reference sequence). For the CDR3, the DNA is TGTGCCAGCAGGAAAAATGACGGTCCCTACGAGCAGTACTTC. Its translation: CASRKNDGPYEQYF.

This sequence joins TRBV4-1 and TRBJ1-2; D is perhaps TRBD1 (5 bases). The CDR3 has 14 residues. Trimming took 5 bases from V and 1 from J, leaving 11 bases between them. Germline V CDR1 and CDR2: MGHRA, YSYEKL. This CDR3 reads CASSFDSFNYGYTF. The CDR3 DNA sequence: TGCGCCAGCAGCTTCGACAGCTTTAACTATGGCTACACCTTC.

The count of this clone is one. V is TRBV5-1 and J is TRBJ2-5, with D perhaps TRBD2 (7 bases). Germline V lookup: CDR1 SGHRS, CDR2 YFSETQ. This CDR3 contains 15 residues. V was trimmed by 4 bases and J by 1 base, leaving 14 bases between them. This chain's CDR3 is CASSPWAGAQETQYF. CDR3 DNA: TGCGCCAGCAGCCCTTGGGCGGGGGCCCAAGAGACCCAGTACTTC. The whole variable domain, remainder taken from reference TRBV5-1 and TRBJ2-5, is KAGVTQTPRYLIKTRGQQVTLSCSPISGHRSVSWYQQTPGQGLQFLFEYFSETQRNKGNFPGRFSGRQFSNSRSEMNVSTLELGDSALYLCASSPWAGAQETQYFGPGTRLLVL.

This clone showed up just a few times. The chain uses TRBV2 and TRBJ2-5; weak D call: TRBD2 (7 bases). With 2 bases removed from V and 4 bases from J, the gap between germline ends came to 14 bases. This CDR3 has 15 amino acids. Looked up from germline, CDR1 is SNHLY and CDR2 is FYNNEI. The CDR3 sequence is CASSEISGGGETQYF. The CDR3 region has the DNA TGTGCCAGCAGTGAAATATCGGGGGGCGGAGAGACCCAGTACTTC.

The chain couples TRBV30 to TRBJ2-7, with D possibly TRBD1 on 6 matching bases. The germline V gene encodes CDR1 GTSNPN and CDR2 SVGIG (reference sequence). The CDR3 is made up of 13 amino acids. Deletions cut 0 bases from V and 2 bases from J, with 8 bases between. The CDR3 bases are TGTGCCTGGAGTGTACGGGACACCTACGAGCAGTACTTC. Residues: CAWSVRDTYEQYF.

This chain links TRBV7-2 with TRBJ2-3; 10 bases map to TRBD2. Germline lookup yields CDR1 SGHTA and CDR2 FQGNSA. V was pared by 2 bases and J by 4 bases, with 3 bases of the junction left unmatched. This CDR3 has 15 residues. The CDR3 reads CASSLLAGVPDTQYF. CDR3 sequence (DNA): TGTGCCAGCAGCTTACTAGCGGGGGTCCCAGATACGCAGTATTTT. Filled out from reference TRBV7-2 and TRBJ2-3, the complete variable domain reads GAGVSQSPSNKVTEKGKDVELRCDPISGHTALYWYRQSLGQGLEFLIYFQGNSAPDKSGLPSDRFSAERTGGSVSTLTIQRTQQEDSAVYLCASSLLAGVPDTQYFGPGTRLTVL.

The chain is built from TRBV5-1 and TRBJ1-2, with no clear D. The V and J ends lost 1 base and 5 bases respectively, with 9 bases between them. CDR1 is SGHRS, CDR2 YFSETQ, per germline. There are 13 residues in the CDR3. DNA for the CDR3: TGCGCCAGCAGCTTGTCGGTGTTTTATGGCTACACCTTC. Translated: CASSLSVFYGYTF.

The chain links TRBV9 to TRBJ1-6; D unresolved. Germline CDR1 SGDLS, CDR2 YYNGEE. CDR3 length: 15 amino acids. Deletions cut 0 bases from V and 6 bases from J, with 10 bases between. The CDR3 region is CASSVVPSLNSPLHF. In nucleotides, the CDR3 is TGTGCCAGCAGCGTAGTACCCAGTCTTAATTCACCCCTCCACTTT.

The chain combines TRBV30 with TRBJ2-5; no firm D call. V gave up 1 base and J gave up 7 bases, with 16 bases separating them. The germline CDR1 and CDR2 sequences are GTSNPN and SVGIG (reference sequence). This CDR3 region has 14 residues. Here the CDR3 reads CAWSADSLESTQYF. DNA of the CDR3: TGTGCCTGGAGTGCCGACTCCCTCGAATCGACCCAGTACTTC.

The chain links TRBV27 to TRBJ2-4; D is tentatively TRBD1 or TRBD2 (5 bases each). The germline V gene has CDR1 MNHEY and CDR2 SMNVEV (reference sequence). The CDR3 extends over 17 amino acids. Trimming pared 5 bases from V and 5 bases from J, leaving 22 bases between. CDR3 DNA sequence: TGTGCCAGCAGTACCATCGAATATGGGGGACGGGAAAACATTCAGTACTTC. It encodes CASSTIEYGGRENIQYF.

The J gene is TRBJ1-1, the V gene TRBV20-1; D remains ambiguous. V lost 6 bases to trimming and J lost 4 bases, with 9 bases between them. The CDR3 sequence is 11 residues long. Germline CDR1 and CDR2: DFQATT and SNEGSKA (reference sequence). CDR3 in DNA: TGCAGTGCCGACGGGCCCACTGAAGCTTTCTTT. It encodes CSADGPTEAFF.

The V and J genes are TRBV11-1 and TRBJ1-2, with D hard to call. The CDR3 sequence is 12 residues long. Between the trimmed V and J ends, which lost 3 bases and 2 bases, there was a span of 4 bases. Germline CDR1 is SGHAT and CDR2 is FQDESV (reference sequence). DNA of the CDR3: TGTGCCAGCAGCTTTGACAACTATGGCTACACCTTC. Encoded protein: CASSFDNYGYTF.

The chain carries TRBV6-1 and TRBJ1-6; 12 bases align to TRBD1. J lost 9 bases, V lost 3 bases, and 9 bases had no gene match. The CDR3 is 17 amino acids. Germline CDR1 and CDR2: MNHNS and SASEGT. The CDR3 DNA follows: TGTGCCAGCAGTGATTACCCGGGACAGGGGGCTGGTTCACCCCTCCACTTT. Translating gives CASSDYPGQGAGSPLHF.

J is TRBJ2-7 and V is TRBV25-1, with a tentative D call TRBD1 (6 bases). Trimming cost V 5 bases and J 0 bases, with 11 bases left between them. The CDR3 length is 14 residues. From germline, CDR1 is MGHDK and CDR2 SYGVNS. This CDR3 is CASSRQANSYEQYF. Written as DNA, the CDR3 is TGTGCCAGCAGTAGACAGGCGAACTCCTACGAGCAGTACTTC.

V and J are TRBV27 and TRBJ2-7; no reliable D call. Deletions cut 10 bases from V and 6 bases from J, with 25 bases between. The V gene's germline CDR1 is MNHEY and CDR2 SMNVEV (reference sequence). The CDR3 length is 15 residues. CDR3 loop: CAKLRLRVSPCEQYF. The CDR3 DNA reads TGTGCCAAATTAAGACTCCGGGTCAGTCCGTGCGAGCAGTACTTC.

V gene TRBV4-3 combines with J gene TRBJ1-2; unclear D gene. Trimming shortened V by 0 bases and J by 8 bases, and 13 bases separated the two germline ends. The CDR3 consists of 14 residues. CDR1 is LGHNA and CDR2 is YSLEER in the germline V gene. CDR3 sequence (DNA): TGCGCCAGCAGCCAAGAAGTAACTCAGATCGGCTACACCTTC. Protein sequence: CASSQEVTQIGYTF.

The chain has TRBV7-9 and TRBJ2-7; tentatively, D is TRBD1 or TRBD2 (5 bases each). The CDR3 runs to 14 residues. The ends were cut back, 5 bases at V and 1 base at J, with 12 bases in the middle. In germline, CDR1 is SEHNR, CDR2 FQNEAQ (reference sequence). The CDR3, as DNA: TGTGCCAGCAGCCCACCGGGACCTTCCTACGAGCAGTACTTC. As protein: CASSPPGPSYEQYF. Supplemented by reference TRBV7-9 and TRBJ2-7, the full variable domain reads DTGVSQNPRHKITKRGQNVTFRCDPISEHNRLYWYRQTLGQGPEFLTYFQNEAQLEKSRLLSDRFSAERPKGSFSTLEIQRTEQGDSAMYLCASSPPGPSYEQYFGPGTRLTVT.

The chain couples TRBV13 to TRBJ1-1; D may be TRBD1 (5 bases). Germline V gene sequence: CDR1 PRHDT, CDR2 FYEKMQ (reference sequence). The CDR3 contains 12 residues. With 5 bases removed from V and 8 bases from J, the gap between germline ends came to 12 bases. This chain's CDR3 is CASSRQRGEAFF. The CDR3 DNA sequence: TGTGCCAGCAGCCGCCAAAGGGGAGAAGCTTTCTTT.

This clone has more than one count but fewer than ten. This chain joins TRBV6-6 and TRBJ2-3; 8 bases line up with TRBD2. The V gene end was trimmed by 11 bases and the J gene end by 6 bases; junction bases not matched to a gene: 7. The CDR3 covers 12 residues. Germline V gives CDR1 MNHNY, CDR2 SVGAGI (reference sequence). As DNA, the CDR3 is TGTGCCGTGGGACTAGACCCCGATACGCAGTATTTT. Its protein product is CAVGLDPDTQYF.

The rearrangement links TRBV13 to TRBJ2-7; D gene uncertain. Germline CDR1 reads PRHDT; CDR2 reads FYEKMQ (reference sequence). V lost 4 bases and J 3 bases, leaving 16 bases between the germline ends. CDR3 size: 15 residues. As DNA, the CDR3 is TGTGCCAGCAGCTCTGCCGACGGGTCCATCTACGAGCAGTACTTC. Amino acids: CASSSADGSIYEQYF.